Presented here are 3 T cell receptor beta chains from one specimen sequenced in a study of blood T cell repertoires in COVID-19. TCRdb's table, derived via immunoSEQ multiplex PCR, lists solely in-frame clones and lacks some. The sample holds approximately 210,000 clones, about 86% seen once. The sample was peripheral blood. These receptor sequences come from a woman aged 45-65 years with acute or convalescent COVID-19.

This chain joins TRBV9 and TRBJ1-1; 9 bases are shared with TRBD1. The CDR3 contains 14 residues. In germline, CDR1 is SGDLS, CDR2 YYNGEE. Written as DNA, the CDR3 is TGTGCGCACAGAAACAGGGGGCAGGGTACTGAAGCTTTCTTT. It encodes CAHRNRGQGTEAFF.

V and J are TRBV3-1 (or the pseudogene TRBV3-2) and TRBJ2-1; 11 bases fit TRBD2. V dropped 0 bases and J dropped 7; count of bases not matched to a gene: 8. CDR3 size: 17 residues. Germline lookup yields CDR1 LGHDT and CDR2 YNNKEL (reference sequence). This chain's CDR3 is CASSQDRASGRINEQFF. The CDR3 DNA reads as TGTGCCAGCAGCCAAGATCGGGCTAGCGGGAGGATTAATGAGCAGTTCTTC.

In this sample, this clone turned up once. The V and J genes are TRBV10-2 and TRBJ2-7; TRBD2 is a possible D gene (5 bases). From germline, CDR1 is WSHSY and CDR2 SAAADI. The CDR3 covers 15 residues. With 4 bases removed from V and 2 bases from J, the gap between germline ends came to 15 bases. CDR3 amino acids: CASSGWTRAPYEQYF. In nucleotides, the CDR3 is TGCGCCAGCAGTGGGTGGACGCGGGCCCCCTACGAGCAGTACTTC.